This T cell receptor (beta chain) appears in the sequencing data of a study of CD8 T cells in Susac syndrome. RNA totalling about 0.5 to 1 ug underwent reverse transcription with random hexamers. TCRdb independently ran MiXCR on the immunoSEQ multiplex PCR reads; one entry per CDR3 protein. The sample consists of around 200,000 distinct CDR3 sequences, just under 95% of them appearing once. Germline values: CDR1 SGHNT, CDR2 YENEEA. V was pared by 5 bases and J by 4 bases, with 11 bases between. The CDR3 has 14 residues. What was sequenced was CD4+ T cells from PBMCs. This receptor was identified in a human donor with multiple sclerosis. The chain employs TRBV11-3 and TRBJ2-2; D may correspond to TRBD1 or TRBD2 (6 bases each). CDR3 in DNA: TGTGCCAGCAGCCCCGGGGGCCCCACCGGGGAGCTGTTTTTT. Amino acids: CASSPGGPTGELFF.